One sample yielded the 22 T cell receptor beta chains listed below, sequenced in a study of OX40 agonist ivuxolimab in advanced cancers. Data came from immunoSEQ multiplex PCR; TCRdb stores just in-frame clones and leaves some out. The data show about 13,000 clones, around 86% seen once. The sequences come from CD4+ or CD8+ T cells sorted from blood, collected in a trial of the OX40 agonist ivuxolimab. The source is an adult with an advanced solid tumor such as melanoma, head and neck, liver or kidney cancer.

CDR3 coding DNA: TGCGCCAGCAGCCAAACGAGGGACAGCGCGAGACAGCCCCAGCATTTT. This translates into CASSQTRDSARQPQHF. This chain links TRBV4-3 with TRBJ1-5; TRBD1 agrees at 7 bases. CDR1 and CDR2 from the germline V gene are LGHNA and YSLEER. Trimming took 2 bases from V and 7 from J; bases not matched to a gene: 11. The length of the CDR3 is 16 residues.

Written as DNA, the CDR3 is TGTGCCAGCAGCTTAGGACTAGCGGGGAGCACAGATACGCAGTATTTT. Its protein is CASSLGLAGSTDTQYF. This chain joins TRBV7-3 and TRBJ2-3, with 12 positions matching TRBD2. CDR1 and CDR2 (germline): SGHTA, FQGTGA. V dropped 2 bases and J dropped 0; count of bases not matched to a gene: 0. CDR3 length: 16 amino acids.

V is TRBV6-1 and J is TRBJ2-7; D may match TRBD1 or TRBD2 (5 bases each). The CDR3 runs 13 residues. The germline gives CDR1 MNHNS, CDR2 SASEGT. Trimming stripped 10 bases from V and 0 bases from J, with 13 bases between. CDR3 nucleotides: TGTGCCACTCTTCCGGGACGCTCCTACGAGCAGTACTTC. Translating gives CATLPGRSYEQYF.

The V call is TRBV29-1, the J call TRBJ1-2; D ambiguous. V was trimmed by 8 bases and J by 7 bases, leaving 14 bases between them. In germline, CDR1 is SQVTM, CDR2 ANQGSEA. CDR3 length: 11 amino acids. This CDR3 is CSLEALVGYTF. CDR3 DNA: TGCAGCCTCGAAGCATTGGTTGGCTACACCTTC.

The chain links TRBV2 to TRBJ1-1; D call uncertain. Germline CDR1 SNHLY, CDR2 FYNNEI. Trimming took 2 bases from V and 7 from J, leaving 11 bases between them. This CDR3 comprises 13 residues. The CDR3 DNA reads TGTGCCAGCAGTGAAACCCTGGGCGGTGAAGCTTTCTTT. Its protein product is CASSETLGGEAFF.

The CDR3 is CASSLQSSGNTIYF. DNA for the CDR3: TGTGCCAGCAGTTTACAGAGCTCTGGAAACACCATATATTTT. The chain links TRBV6-5 to TRBJ1-3; no clear D gene. CDR3 length: 14 amino acids. With 4 bases removed from V and 0 bases from J, the gap between germline ends came to 7 bases. Germline V lookup: CDR1 MNHEY, CDR2 SVGAGI.

This chain uses TRBV6-1 with TRBJ2-2; D not certain. The CDR3 is 15 residues long. In germline, CDR1 is MNHNS, CDR2 SASEGT. The V end was cut by 2 bases, the J end by 2 bases, with 9 bases between. CDR3: CASSEFLVNTGELFF. The CDR3 DNA sequence: TGTGCCAGCAGTGAATTTTTAGTTAACACCGGGGAGCTGTTTTTT.

The genes are TRBV6-6 and TRBJ1-2; D possibly corresponds to TRBD1 (5 bases). The CDR3 sequence is 13 residues long. In germline, CDR1 is MNHNY, CDR2 SVGAGI (reference sequence). The V and J ends lost 8 bases and 7 bases respectively, with 17 bases between them. CDR3 loop: CASLGAASGGYTF. The CDR3 bases are TGTGCCAGCTTAGGGGCGGCATCGGGTGGCTACACCTTC.

This sequence joins TRBV19 and TRBJ2-3; D perhaps matches TRBD1 (5 bases). Trimming cost V 5 bases and J 2 bases, with 8 bases left between them. The length of the CDR3 is 13 residues. Germline V gives CDR1 LNHDA, CDR2 SQIVND (reference sequence). The CDR3 nucleotides read TGTGCCAGTAGTGACAGAAACACAGATACGCAGTATTTT. Its translation is CASSDRNTDTQYF.

The rearrangement uses TRBV9 and TRBJ2-1; perhaps TRBD2 as D (5 bases). The CDR3 sequence is 13 residues long. Trimming cost V 3 bases and J 10 bases, with 14 bases left between them. Germline V lookup: CDR1 SGDLS, CDR2 YYNGEE. This CDR3 is CASSADGWREQFF. In nucleotides, the CDR3 is TGTGCCAGCAGCGCAGACGGGTGGAGGGAGCAGTTCTTC.

The CDR3 DNA reads as TGCGCCAGCAGCCCTTCCCGGGACTCTACCATCGATACGCAGTATTTT. It specifies CASSPSRDSTIDTQYF. The chain uses TRBV5-1 and TRBJ2-3, with a possible D match to TRBD2 (6 bases). Trimming took off 4 bases at V and 6 bases at J, with 21 bases between the two ends. Germline V gene sequence: CDR1 SGHRS, CDR2 YFSETQ. The CDR3 spans 16 residues.

For the CDR3, the DNA is TGTGCCAGCAGCTTAGGAGGGGGTTTCACTGAAGCTTTCTTT. As protein: CASSLGGGFTEAFF. The rearrangement joins TRBV7-9 to TRBJ1-1, with D tentatively TRBD1 (6 bases). The CDR3 contains 14 residues. Trimming left V 1 base short and J 4 bases short, with 10 bases between. Germline V gene sequence: CDR1 SEHNR, CDR2 FQNEAQ (reference sequence).

By its share, this clone is medium-sized. This rearrangement joins TRBV4-2 to TRBJ1-6; a weak D match, TRBD1 (6 bases). There are 13 residues in the CDR3. Germline CDR1 LGHNA, CDR2 YNFKEQ. V was clipped by 4 bases and J by 9 bases, with 10 bases between them. The CDR3 sequence is CASSPTGFSPLHF. The CDR3 nucleotides read TGTGCCAGCAGCCCAACAGGGTTTTCACCCCTCCACTTT.

The chain couples TRBV18 to TRBJ2-7; 11 nucleotides agree with TRBD1. Trimming removed 4 bases from V and 4 bases from J; junction bases left unmatched: 3. This CDR3 has 14 amino acids. Germline-derived CDR1 and CDR2 are KGHSH and LQKENI. The DNA for the CDR3 is TGTGCCAGCTCACTCGGGACAGGGGGGTACGAGCAGTACTTC. Protein product: CASSLGTGGYEQYF.

The rearrangement uses TRBV6-1 and TRBJ2-7, with TRBD1 identical over 7 bases. The CDR3 consists of 16 residues. The germline V gene encodes CDR1 MNHNS and CDR2 SASEGT. Trimming cost V 4 bases and J 0 bases; bases outside gene matches: 9. Here the CDR3 DNA reads TGTGCCAGCAGTGCCAAAGCCGGGACAGCCTCCTACGAGCAGTACTTC. Amino acids: CASSAKAGTASYEQYF.

This sequence joins TRBV10-1 and TRBJ2-1; tentatively, D is TRBD2 (6 bases). V dropped 5 bases and J dropped 0 bases, with 14 bases sitting between them. The CDR3 sequence is 16 residues long. CDR1 is WNHNN and CDR2 is SYGVQD in the germline V gene (reference sequence). This CDR3 is CASSKVAESSYNEQFF. The CDR3 DNA follows: TGCGCCAGCAGTAAGGTAGCGGAGAGCTCCTACAATGAGCAGTTCTTC.

This clone was recorded a few times. The chain couples TRBV13 to TRBJ1-3; D not certain. The CDR3 is 15 residues long. Trimming shortened V by 4 bases and J by 4 bases, and 14 bases separated the two germline ends. Germline lookup yields CDR1 PRHDT and CDR2 FYEKMQ (reference sequence). The CDR3 DNA reads as TGTGCCAGCAGCTCAAAGCAAACGGGGGGAAACACCATATATTTT. Its protein is CASSSKQTGGNTIYF.

CDR3 DNA: TGTGCCAGCAGCTTAGAACCCGATACGCAGTATTTT. This translates into CASSLEPDTQYF. The chain has TRBV7-9 and TRBJ2-3, with D uncertain. The CDR3 is 12 amino acids. CDR1 and CDR2 (germline): SEHNR, FQNEAQ (reference sequence). Trimming stripped 1 base from V and 6 bases from J, with 5 bases between.

The chain couples TRBV6-1 to TRBJ1-6, with 7 bases that match TRBD1. The CDR3 spans 13 residues. The trim removed 6 bases at V and 9 bases at J, leaving 5 bases unmatched. Germline V gene data show CDR1 as MNHNS and CDR2 as SASEGT. The CDR3 reads CASRGQQASPLHF. The CDR3 DNA follows: TGTGCCAGCAGGGGACAGCAAGCTTCACCCCTCCACTTT.

The chain combines TRBV27 with TRBJ2-7; D ambiguous. V dropped 3 bases and J dropped 3 bases, with 12 bases sitting between them. The CDR3 covers 14 residues. Germline lookup yields CDR1 MNHEY and CDR2 SMNVEV (reference sequence). In DNA form, the CDR3 reads TGTGCCAGCAGTTTCCACCCCCCCGGCTACGAGCAGTACTTC. Translating gives CASSFHPPGYEQYF.

The genes are TRBV7-7 and TRBJ1-2; 9 positions agree with TRBD1. After removal of 5 bases from V and 3 bases from J, the junction contained 10 bases not matched to a gene. The germline gives CDR1 SSHAT, CDR2 FNYEAQ (reference sequence). This CDR3 is 16 amino acids long. This chain's CDR3 is CASSDVTGTGYYGYTF. The CDR3 DNA reads as TGTGCCAGCAGCGACGTTACCGGGACAGGGTACTATGGCTACACCTTC.

The chain employs TRBV29-1 and TRBJ2-7; 12 bases map to TRBD2. The CDR3 spans 17 residues. Germline CDR1 is SQVTM and CDR2 is ANQGSEA. The J segment lost 0 bases and the V segment lost 4 bases, leaving 10 bases of the junction unmatched. CDR3 loop: CSVGTSGRSTLSYEQYF. The CDR3 DNA follows: TGCAGCGTTGGAACTAGCGGGAGGTCCACCCTCTCCTACGAGCAGTACTTC.